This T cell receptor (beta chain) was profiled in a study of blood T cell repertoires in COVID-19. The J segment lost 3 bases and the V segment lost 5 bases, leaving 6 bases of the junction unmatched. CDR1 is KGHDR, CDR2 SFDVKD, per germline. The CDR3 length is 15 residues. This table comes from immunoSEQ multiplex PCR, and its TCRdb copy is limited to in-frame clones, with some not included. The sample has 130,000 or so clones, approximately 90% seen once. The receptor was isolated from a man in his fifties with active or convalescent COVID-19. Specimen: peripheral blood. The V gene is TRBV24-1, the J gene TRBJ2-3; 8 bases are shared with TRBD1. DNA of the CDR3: TGTGCCACCAGTGGCCGAGACAGGGGAACAGATACGCAGTATTTT. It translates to CATSGRDRGTDTQYF.